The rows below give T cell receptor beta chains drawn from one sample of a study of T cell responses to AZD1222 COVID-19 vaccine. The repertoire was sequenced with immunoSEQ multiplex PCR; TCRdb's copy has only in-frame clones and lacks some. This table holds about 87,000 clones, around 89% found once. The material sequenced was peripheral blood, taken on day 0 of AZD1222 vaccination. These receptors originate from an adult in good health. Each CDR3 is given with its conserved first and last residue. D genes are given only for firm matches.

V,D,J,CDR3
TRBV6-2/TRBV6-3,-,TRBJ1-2,CASSFVDYGYTF
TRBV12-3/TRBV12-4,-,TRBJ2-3,CASTKGGRDTQYF
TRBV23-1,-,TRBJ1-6,CASKGLLHF
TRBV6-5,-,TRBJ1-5,CASSYSSNQPQHF
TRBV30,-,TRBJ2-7,CAWSVSGGRYEQYF
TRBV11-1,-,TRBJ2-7,CASSYGGLPTEQYF
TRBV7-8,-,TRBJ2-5,CASSPTVERKETQYF
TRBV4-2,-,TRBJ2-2,CASSQDLTSGELFF
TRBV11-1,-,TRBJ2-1,CASSLVGTRSYNEQFF
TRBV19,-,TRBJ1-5,CASSMAPNQPQHF
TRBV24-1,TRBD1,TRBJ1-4,CATSDGGQGQEKLFF
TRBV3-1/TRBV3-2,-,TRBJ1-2,CASSQGVGLGVAFGGYTF
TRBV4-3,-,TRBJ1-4,CASSQEAEKLFF
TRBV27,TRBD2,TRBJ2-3,CASSFQRGPDTQYF
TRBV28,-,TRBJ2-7,CANSRQSYEQYF
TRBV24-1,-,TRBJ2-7,CATSDLGLEEQYF
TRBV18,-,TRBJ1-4,CASSLDSWEKLFF
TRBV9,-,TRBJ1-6,CASSVGRVDSPLHF
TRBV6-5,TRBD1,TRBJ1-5,CASSMGTGGYQPQHF
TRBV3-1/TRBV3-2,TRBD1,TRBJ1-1,CASSQEDRGSYLNTEAFF
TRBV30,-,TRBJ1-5,CAWSPSPGNPNQPQHF
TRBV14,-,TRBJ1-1,CASSRTPNTEAFF
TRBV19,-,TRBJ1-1,CASSIGVGLNTEAFF
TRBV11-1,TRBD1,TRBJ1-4,CASSADRGGNEKLFF
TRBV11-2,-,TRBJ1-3,CASSLMGHSGNTIYF
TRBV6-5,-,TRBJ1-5,CASSYSRVNQPQHF
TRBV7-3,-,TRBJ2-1,CASSSRGSYNEQFF
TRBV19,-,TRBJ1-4,CASSIPDRTYEKLFF
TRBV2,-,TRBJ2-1,CASNSGFDEQFF
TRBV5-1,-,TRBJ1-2,CASSLDGNYGYTF
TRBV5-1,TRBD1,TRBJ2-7,CASSWGTGGSLRYEQYF
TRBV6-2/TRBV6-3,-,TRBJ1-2,CASSHDSYGYTF
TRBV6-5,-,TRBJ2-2,CASSYRDGNTGELFF
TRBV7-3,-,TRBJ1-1,CASSPHSTGINTEAFF
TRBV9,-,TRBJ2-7,CASSAAGDDEQYF
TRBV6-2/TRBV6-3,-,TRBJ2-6,CASSYLSSGANVLTF
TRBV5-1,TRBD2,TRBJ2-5,CASSLGLAGRQETQYF
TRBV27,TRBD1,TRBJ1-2,CASSSPGQGRYGYTF
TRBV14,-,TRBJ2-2,CASSRLVGELFF
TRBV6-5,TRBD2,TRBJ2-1,CASRLRTSGEQFF
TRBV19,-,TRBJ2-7,CATQETSSWEQYF
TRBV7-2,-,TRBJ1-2,CASTLGTEGGYTF
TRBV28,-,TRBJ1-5,CAIGQGHNQPQHF
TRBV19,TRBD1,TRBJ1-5,CASSIGQGVGQPQHF
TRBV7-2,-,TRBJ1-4,CASSSHLTDEKLFF
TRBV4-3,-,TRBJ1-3,CASSQSKVPGSGNTIYF
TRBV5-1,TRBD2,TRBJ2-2,CASTGLAGNTGELFF
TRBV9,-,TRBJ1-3,CASGTGSSGNTIYF
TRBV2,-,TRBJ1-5,CASSGSYSNQPQHF
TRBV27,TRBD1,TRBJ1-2,CASSLRYWTGTATYGYTF
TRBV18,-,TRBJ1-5,CASSGYRVGQPQHF
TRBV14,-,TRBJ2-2,CASAGGPSTGELFF
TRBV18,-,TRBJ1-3,CASSPPPVDTIYF